This T cell receptor (beta chain) derives from a study of tumor T cells in aggressive B-cell lymphoma (dated by TCRdb to between 2016 and 2019). A note on this clone: Its binding antigen is unknown. No quality values exist for individual bases; no much larger clone is one base distant.

The CDR3 runs 16 residues from the cysteine to the phenylalanine. CDR3 DNA is the only sequence kept; it has 48 bases, read in frame from the first base. Reading the germline V gene (reference sequence) gives CDR1 SGHNT and CDR2 YYREEE. Germline trimming: 4 bases from V, 1 base from J; junction bases outside gene matches: 6. Library prep was done by the immunoSEQ multiplex PCR assay. What TCRdb holds here is the immuneACCESS table cut down to in-frame rearrangements. Part of the clones is not present; checked against another copy, under half of the missing clones reflect an unresolved V gene, and the others are unexplained. This sample has 790 or so clones in its table, and around 93% of those were observed once. The biggest ten clones account for 4.7% of the sample.

The sequence came from an adult with diffuse large B cell lymphoma. The rearrangement joined TRBV5-4 to TRBJ2-4, and 9 junction bases match TRBD2. The sequenced material came from tumor tissue. The DNA reads as follows: TGTGCCAGCAGCCTGGGTCTAGCGGGGGCCAAAAACATTCAGTACTTC. Its translation reads: CASSLGLAGAKNIQYF. The CDR3 plus the reference TRBV5-4 and TRBJ2-4 genes for the other parts give the full variable domain: ETGVTQSPTHLIKTRGQQVTLRCSSQSGHNTVSWYQQALGQGPQFIFQYYREEENGRGNFPPRFSGLQFPNYSSELNVNALELDDSALYLCASSLGLAGAKNIQYFGAGTRLSVL.